The 13 T cell receptor beta chains presented below share a single source sample, sequenced in a study of follicular helper T cells after annual influenza vaccination. Some clones are missing from TCRdb's copy, which holds only in-frame ones; the method was immunoSEQ multiplex PCR. The table has about 10,000 clones, 83% seen once. Documented time point: 2014-2015 season, 7 days after vaccination. The sample consisted of CXCR5- memory CD4+ T cells sorted from blood, taken 7 days after influenza vaccination. All receptors come from an adult who received the influenza vaccine.

This chain uses TRBV19 with TRBJ2-1, with D possibly being TRBD1 (5 bases). V was shortened by 3 bases and J by 1 base, with 13 bases between the two germline ends. The CDR3 is made up of 16 amino acids. In germline, CDR1 is LNHDA, CDR2 SQIVND (reference sequence). For the CDR3, the DNA is TGTGCCAGTAGTATTGGGTTCAGGGTGTCCTACAATGAGCAGTTCTTC. Translated, it gives CASSIGFRVSYNEQFF.

This clone was detected a few times. The chain combines TRBV27 with TRBJ1-5, with D unresolved. This CDR3 contains 11 residues. Germline CDR1 reads MNHEY; CDR2 reads SMNVEV (reference sequence). The V and J ends lost 5 bases and 3 bases respectively, with 2 bases between them. The CDR3 reads CASSPNQPQHF. The CDR3 DNA is TGTGCCAGCAGTCCCAATCAGCCCCAGCATTTT.

The rearrangement joins TRBV5-5 to TRBJ1-4; D is undetermined. With 0 bases removed from V and 0 bases from J, the gap between germline ends came to 9 bases. CDR1 SGHKS and CDR2 YYEKEE come from the germline V gene (reference sequence). The CDR3 is made up of 16 amino acids. The CDR3 coding sequence is TGTGCCAGCAGCTTGGCAATCGGGGCAACTAATGAAAAACTGTTTTTT. This encodes CASSLAIGATNEKLFF.

This chain uses TRBV19 with TRBJ2-5, with TRBD2 identical over 9 bases. The CDR3 length is 16 residues. Looked up from germline, CDR1 is LNHDA and CDR2 is SQIVND (reference sequence). V shed 6 bases, J shed 6 bases, and the junction held 14 bases outside the gene matches. The CDR3 sequence: CASSRGLARTLKTQYF. CDR3 nucleotides: TGTGCCAGTAGCCGGGGACTAGCTCGAACGTTAAAGACCCAGTACTTC.

The chain carries TRBV6-1 and TRBJ2-1; D unclear. Trimming took off 11 bases at V and 4 bases at J, with 12 bases between the two ends. CDR3 length equals 12 residues. Germline V gene lookup returns CDR1 MNHNS and CDR2 SASEGT. Here the CDR3 DNA reads TGTGCCTCAGCAGAGACGTACAATGAGCAGTTCTTC. This gives the protein CASAETYNEQFF.

The V and J genes are TRBV11-2 and TRBJ1-1, with 8 bases matching TRBD1. The CDR3 is 17 amino acids. The J segment lost 0 bases and the V segment lost 7 bases, leaving 13 bases of the junction unmatched. Germline V CDR1 and CDR2: SGHAT, FQNNGV. CDR3: CASTRISGTGLNTEAFF. Written as DNA, the CDR3 is TGTGCCAGCACCCGAATATCCGGGACAGGACTGAACACTGAAGCTTTCTTT. The full variable domain, in which reference TRBV11-2 and TRBJ1-1 provide the parts outside the CDR3, is EAGVAQSPRYKIIEKRQSVAFWCNPISGHATLYWYQQILGQGPKLLIQFQNNGVVDDSQLPKDRFSAERLKGVDSTLKIQPAKLEDSAVYLCASTRISGTGLNTEAFFGQGTRLTVV.

This chain connects TRBV11-3 to TRBJ2-5; D call uncertain. V lost 1 base and J lost 5, with 2 bases in between. Per the germline V gene, CDR1 is SGHNT and CDR2 is YENEEA. The CDR3 totals 11 residues. CDR3 region: CASSLVETQYF. The CDR3 DNA reads TGTGCCAGCAGCTTAGTGGAGACCCAGTACTTC.

This clone was recorded only once. This rearrangement joins TRBV6-1 to TRBJ2-3; possible D gene TRBD2, 5 bases. Between the trimmed V and J ends, which lost 6 bases and 6 bases, there was a span of 19 bases. Germline CDR1 MNHNS, CDR2 SASEGT. CDR3 length: 15 amino acids. CDR3 nucleotide sequence: TGTGCCAGCAGGAACCCGCCAGTGGGAGTGGATACGCAGTATTTT. Its translation: CASRNPPVGVDTQYF.

The chain has TRBV10-3 and TRBJ1-5; 8 bases align to TRBD1. The germline CDR1 and CDR2 sequences are ENHRY and SYGVKD. V lost 3 bases, J lost 6 bases, and 10 bases stayed unmatched. The CDR3 covers 16 residues. The CDR3 nucleotides are TGTGCCATCAGTGATCACGCCAGGGGGCCTGGTCAGCCCCAGCATTTT. The encoded protein is CAISDHARGPGQPQHF.

The rearrangement joins TRBV19 to TRBJ1-5, with D possibly being TRBD1 (6 bases). Between the trimmed V and J ends, which lost 7 bases and 1 base, there was a span of 11 bases. This CDR3 spans 14 amino acids. Germline CDR1 is LNHDA and CDR2 is SQIVND (reference sequence). The CDR3 DNA sequence: TGTGCCAGTACGAGGGGGGAGAGCAATCAGCCCCAGCATTTT. This codes for CASTRGESNQPQHF.

This chain connects TRBV7-2 to TRBJ1-1; 7 bases fit TRBD1. Germline CDR1 SGHTA, CDR2 FQGNSA. The CDR3 covers 14 residues. The trim removed 5 bases at V and 0 bases at J, leaving 3 bases unmatched. CDR3 coding DNA: TGTGCCAGCAGCCAGACAGGGTTGAACACTGAAGCTTTCTTT. Translated: CASSQTGLNTEAFF.

The rearrangement links TRBV5-8 to TRBJ2-1, with a weak D call TRBD2 (5 bases). The CDR3 contains 13 residues. Germline values: CDR1 SGHTS, CDR2 YDEGEE. Trimming took 6 bases from V and 2 from J, leaving 9 bases between them. CDR3 in amino acids: CASTSQTYNEQFF. The CDR3 DNA follows: TGTGCCAGCACTAGCCAGACCTACAATGAGCAGTTCTTC. Drawing the rest from reference TRBV5-8 and TRBJ2-1, the complete variable domain is EAGVTQSPTHLIKTRGQQATLRCSPISGHTSVYWYQQALGLGLQFLLWYDEGEERNRGNFPPRFSGRQFPNYSSELNVNALELEDSALYLCASTSQTYNEQFFGPGTRLTVL.

This clone showed up just once. The chain combines TRBV18 with TRBJ1-4; a weak D match, TRBD1 (6 bases). The CDR3 sequence is 14 residues long. Germline V lookup: CDR1 KGHSH, CDR2 LQKENI. V was clipped by 8 bases and J by 2 bases, with 12 bases between them. The CDR3 DNA is TGTGCCAGCAGAGACAGGTCGACTAATGAAAAACTGTTTTTT. It is translated as CASRDRSTNEKLFF. The full variable domain, its missing parts supplied by reference TRBV18 and TRBJ1-4, is NAGVMQNPRHLVRRRGQEARLRCSPMKGHSHVYWYRQLPEEGLKFMVYLQKENIIDESGMPKERFSAEFPKEGPSILRIQQVVRGDSAAYFCASRDRSTNEKLFFGSGTQLSVL.